This TCR beta chain was retrieved from a study of radiotherapy plus CTLA-4 blockade in lung cancer. Across the study: Overall, 15% to 20% of patients showed an objective response, while roughly 28% attained disease control.

Findings of the study overall: The best predictor of response was reported to be early blood T cell clone dynamics, with interferon-beta. Some TCR clones had been derived from tumors. These clones expanded in peripheral blood after radiotherapy plus ipilimumab.

Details on this clone: Its antigen remains unidentified.

The germline V and J ends were trimmed by 8 bases and 0 bases, with 13 bases remaining between them. CDR1 MNHNS and CDR2 SASEGT come from the germline V gene. There are 15 residues in the CDR3. Focal radiation with ipilimumab CTLA-4 blockade was given to patients with chemo-refractory metastatic non-small-cell lung cancer. Using immunoSEQ multiplex PCR, the repertoire was profiled, and TCRdb retains in-frame clones only, with some absent. Of 50,000 or so clones in the sample, around 76% were seen once. V gene TRBV6-1 combines with J gene TRBJ1-4; D gene uncertain. The sequence came from a human donor with non-small cell lung cancer who had stable disease on radiotherapy plus ipilimumab. This material consisted of peripheral blood, taken from a patient treated with radiotherapy plus ipilimumab. The CDR3 DNA is TGTGCCAGCCTTCCTCGAGTGGCAACTAATGAAAAACTGTTTTTT. Protein: CASLPRVATNEKLFF.